The T cell receptor beta chain described here comes from a study of blood T cell repertoires in COVID-19 (TCRdb year 2020). Broadly, across the study: Samples from collaborators originated in the United States, Italy and Spain and spanned both the acute and convalescent phases of COVID-19. The material from the prospective study consisted of cDNA or gDNA derived from T cells, B-cell-depleted T cells, or PBMCs. Deeply sampled blood TCRbeta repertoires from subjects exposed to, actively infected with, or recovered from COVID-19 were included in the dataset. The repertoires were made available in a free public database intended to serve as a resource for research on the immune response to SARS-CoV-2. Samples came from the ongoing ImmuneRACE study (first 160 participants) plus 1,254 subjects from 6 global collaborators. Nearly every sample came with metadata listing a de-identified subject ID, COVID-19 status, age in years and sex. HLA class I and class II types, where available, came from metadata supplied by the sample provider rather than from assay-based typing.

V sheds 1 base and J sheds 4 bases, leaving 14 bases between their ends. Counted from cysteine to phenylalanine, this CDR3 has 15 amino acids. Left in the record is the CDR3 DNA by itself, 45 bases read in frame from the first base. CDR1 and CDR2 were assigned from the germline V gene as SGHDN and FVKESK. The immunoSEQ Assay, a bias-controlled multiplex PCR, was used to amplify TCRbeta CDR3 regions from genomic DNA. Per the original workflow: Within the assay, amplification of reference gene primers was used to estimate how many nucleated cells each sample contained. To quantify the absolute abundance of each unique TCRbeta CDR3 rearrangement, sequence reads were collapsed and filtered. Productive Simpson clonality was computed per sample as the square root of Simpson's diversity index over productive rearrangements. TCRdb obtained this table from immuneACCESS and retained in-frame rearrangements with V and J assigned. These tables miss some clones; where compared with another copy, unresolved V genes account for less than half of the shortfall, and the remainder is unexplained. That table is the source of V, J and clone size, and D and trimming were worked out from the DNA. For this sample there are 140,000 or so clones; 84% appear just once. 3.4% of the sample lies in the top ten.

Participants in the prospective study were aged about 18 to 95 years, lived in about two dozen United States geographic areas, and enrolled through a virtual design. In the prospective study, cohorts were assigned on the basis of participant-reported clinical history obtained from a screening survey and a study questionnaire. In the prospective study, whole blood, serum and a nasopharyngeal or oropharyngeal swab were collected from each participant by mobile phlebotomists. Over a roughly 2-month period, participants in the prospective study had the option of providing additional blood draws and questionnaires. Before DNA extraction, prospective study blood samples were shipped either frozen or at room temperature. What the study reported, not specific to this receptor: How much clinical and demographic metadata was included differed by source and by participant, and the metadata was provided uncurated.

Comment on this clone: Which antigen it targets is not known. No base qualities exist here, and no much larger clone lies one base off it.

The V and J segments used are TRBV14 and TRBJ2-7; TRBD2 is a possible D gene, resting on 5 matching bases. This TCR derives from a woman between 45 and 65 years old with acute COVID-19. Sequenced material: PBMCs or T cells enriched from blood (not recorded which). The CDR3 sequence is CASSQGTALMYEQYF. The sequenced DNA: TGTGCCAGCAGCCAAGGGACTGCCTTAATGTACGAGCAGTACTTC.